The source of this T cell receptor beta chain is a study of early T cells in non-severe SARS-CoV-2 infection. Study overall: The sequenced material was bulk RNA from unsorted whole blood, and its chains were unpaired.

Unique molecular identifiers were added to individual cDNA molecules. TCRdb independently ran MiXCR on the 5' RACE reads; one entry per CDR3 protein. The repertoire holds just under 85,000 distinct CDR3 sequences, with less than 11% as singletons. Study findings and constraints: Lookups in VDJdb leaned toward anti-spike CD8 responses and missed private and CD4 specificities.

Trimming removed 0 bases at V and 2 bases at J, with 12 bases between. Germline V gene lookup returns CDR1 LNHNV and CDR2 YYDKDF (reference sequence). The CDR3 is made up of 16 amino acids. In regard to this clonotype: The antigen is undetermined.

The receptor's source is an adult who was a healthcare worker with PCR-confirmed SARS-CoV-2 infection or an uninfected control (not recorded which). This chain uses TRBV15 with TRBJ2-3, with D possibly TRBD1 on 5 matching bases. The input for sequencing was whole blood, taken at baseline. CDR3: CATSRDGGATTDTQYF. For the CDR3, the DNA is TGTGCCACCAGCAGAGATGGTGGGGCTACCACAGATACGCAGTATTTT. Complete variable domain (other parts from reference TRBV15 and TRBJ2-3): DAMVIQNPRYQVTQFGKPVTLSCSQTLNHNVMYWYQQKSSQAPKLLFHYYDKDFNNEADTPDNFQSRRPNTSFCFLDIRSPGLGDTAMYLCATSRDGGATTDTQYFGPGTRLTVL.